This T cell receptor beta chain was captured in a study of blood T cell repertoires in COVID-19. Study overall: From the United States, Italy and Spain came samples of acute and convalescent COVID-19.

There are 14 residues in the CDR3. Germline V gene lookup returns CDR1 SGHTA and CDR2 FQGTGA. The ends were cut back, 5 bases at V and 10 bases at J, with 15 bases in the middle. Participants were aged about 18 to 100 years from roughly 25 US areas. This clone was detected a few times. The table came from immunoSEQ multiplex PCR; TCRdb's copy has only in-frame clones and leaves some out. The sample includes 330,000 or so clones, about nine tenths of them seen just once. The V call is TRBV7-3, the J call TRBJ1-6; D might be TRBD1 (5 bases). The source is a woman in her twenties or thirties who had been exposed to COVID-19. The sequenced sample consisted of PBMCs or T cells enriched from blood (not recorded which). The chain's CDR3 is CASSLGIGGSPLHF. The CDR3 nucleotides are TGTGCCAGCAGCCTCGGGATCGGGGGGTCACCCCTCCACTTT. Full variable domain (remainder filled in from reference TRBV7-3 and TRBJ1-6): GAGVSQTPSNKVTEKGKYVELRCDPISGHTALYWYRQSLGQGPEFLIYFQGTGAADDSGLPNDRFFAVRPEGSVSTLKIQRTERGDSAVYLCASSLGIGGSPLHFGNGTRLTVT.